These 5 T cell receptor beta chains were sequenced from one sample in a study of regulatory T cells in long-lasting Graves disease. Time point in this sample: newly diagnosed GD, antithyroid drugs for less than 3 months. There was RNA extracted from PBMCs, and the TCR library was made from it. Construction of the TCR beta libraries employed iRepertoire HTBI primers in conjunction with Arm-PCR of CDR3 regions. MiXCR was run by TCRdb on the multiplex PCR reads, yielding one entry per CDR3 protein. The table lists roughly 250,000 distinct CDR3 sequences, approximately 18% of them singletons. This same sample was also part of a study on T cells in Graves' hyperthyroidism and ophthalmopathy.

Here the sequenced sample was peripheral blood mononuclear cells (PBMCs), taken at new diagnosis, from a patient treated with antithyroid drugs. These receptors originate from a woman aged 25 to 45 with Graves disease.

This clonotype was recorded many times. The rearrangement joins TRBV11-2 to TRBJ2-1, with TRBD1 matching 8 bases. Germline V gene lookup returns CDR1 SGHAT and CDR2 FQNNGV. J gave up 4 bases and V 7 bases, and 9 bases lay outside the gene matches. The CDR3 sequence is 15 residues long. This chain's CDR3 is CASTGQGGMYNEQFF. The CDR3 DNA sequence: TGTGCCAGCACCGGACAGGGCGGAATGTACAATGAGCAGTTCTTC.

The chain has TRBV7-6 and TRBJ2-2; the D gene could be TRBD1 or TRBD2 (5 bases each). The CDR3 consists of 15 residues. With 5 bases removed from V and 2 bases from J, the gap between germline ends came to 12 bases. Germline assignment: CDR1 SGHVS and CDR2 FNYEAQ. CDR3 region: CASSPRGINTGELFF. The DNA for the CDR3 is TGTGCCAGCAGCCCGAGGGGAATAAACACCGGGGAGCTGTTTTTT.

The CDR3 region is CASSYRDVGGYTF. CDR3 sequence (DNA): TGTGCCAGCAGTTACAGGGACGTCGGTGGCTACACCTTC. The chain has TRBV6-5 and TRBJ1-2; D may be TRBD1 (5 bases). The CDR3 length is 13 residues. The germline V gene has CDR1 MNHEY and CDR2 SVGAGI. Trimming stripped 2 bases from V and 7 bases from J, with 11 bases between.

This clonotype appeared many times. J is TRBJ1-4 and V is TRBV2, with no clear D. Trimming pared 8 bases from V and 3 bases from J, leaving 16 bases between. Germline lookup yields CDR1 SNHLY and CDR2 FYNNEI. The CDR3 length is 15 residues. Written as DNA, the CDR3 is TGTGCCAGCGAGGGAATAAATGCGGCTAATGAAAAACTGTTTTTT. Translating it yields CASEGINAANEKLFF.

This clonotype was found many times. This chain uses TRBV9 with TRBJ1-2; 7 bases match TRBD1. The CDR3 runs 14 residues. Germline V lookup: CDR1 SGDLS, CDR2 YYNGEE. J lost 3 bases, V lost 6 bases, and 8 bases had no gene match. In nucleotides, the CDR3 is TGTGCCAGCACCCAATCTACAGGGGACTATGGCTACACCTTC. The encoded protein is CASTQSTGDYGYTF.